This T cell receptor (beta chain) came from a study of T cell repertoires in ileal Crohn's disease. Study-wide results and caveats: Compared with CD4 T cells, sorted CD8 cells carried more expanded clones.

This table comes from immunoSEQ multiplex PCR, and its TCRdb copy is limited to in-frame clones, with some not included. This table has several thousand clones, roughly 69% appearing once. Details on this clone: Its matching antigen is unknown.

The germline gives CDR1 SGHAT, CDR2 FQNNGV. The CDR3 runs to 11 residues. Trimming removed 5 bases from V and 7 bases from J, with 8 bases in between. Sequenced sample: ileal tissue. V gene TRBV11-2 combines with J gene TRBJ1-1, with D hard to call. This clonotype originated in an adult with Crohn's disease. CDR3 sequence: CASSKSIEAFF. In DNA, the CDR3 is TGTGCCAGCAGCAAGAGTATTGAAGCTTTCTTT. Together with reference TRBV11-2 and TRBJ1-1, the CDR3 gives the full variable domain: EAGVAQSPRYKIIEKRQSVAFWCNPISGHATLYWYQQILGQGPKLLIQFQNNGVVDDSQLPKDRFSAERLKGVDSTLKIQPAKLEDSAVYLCASSKSIEAFFGQGTRLTVV.